Given below is one TCR beta chain in context. What it binds is unknown. The assay was immunoSEQ multiplex PCR, and TCRdb's table has in-frame clones only and misses some. In the table there are almost 85,000 clones, approximately 88% of which are singletons. The sample is drawn from a study of PD-1 blockade in classical Hodgkin lymphoma. CDR1 is MRHNA, CDR2 SNTAGT, per germline. This CDR3 is built from 13 residues. After removal of 5 bases from V and 5 bases from J, the junction contained 4 bases not matched to a gene. Study-wide results and limits: The study found that TCR diversity rose significantly by C4D1 in CD4+ but not CD8+ cells.

All the patients suffered relapse after autologous stem cell transplantation, and brentuximab vedotin exposure differed. The specimen was peripheral blood mononuclear cells (PBMCs), collected at baseline. The receptor comes from a human donor with classical Hodgkin lymphoma. The V gene is TRBV6-4, the J gene TRBJ2-3; 7 bases agree with TRBD1. The CDR3 spells CASSSDREDTQYF. CDR3 nucleotides: TGTGCCAGCAGTTCAGACAGGGAAGATACGCAGTATTTT.